This T cell receptor beta chain comes out of a study of blood T cell repertoires in COVID-19. Study in general: The study drew acute and convalescent COVID-19 samples from the United States, Italy and Spain. T cells, B-cell-depleted T cells, or PBMCs provided the cDNA or gDNA that served as material.

In the authors' workflow: The assay estimated nucleated cells by amplifying reference gene primers. Repertoires were generated with immunoSEQ multiplex PCR, while TCRdb's copy carries only in-frame clones and drops some. Clone size and V and J calls were adopted from that table, with D and trimming inferred from the DNA. The sample lists around 70,000 clones; about 82% were seen once. Trimming cost V 3 bases and J 1 base, with 6 bases left between them. The CDR3 runs to 13 residues. Germline V gene data show CDR1 as MNHNS and CDR2 as SASEGT. The origin of this receptor is a woman in her fifties or sixties with acute or convalescent COVID-19. The chain combines TRBV6-1 with TRBJ1-1; unclear D gene. The specimen sequenced was peripheral blood. The CDR3 DNA follows: TGTGCCAGCAGTGAGCGGGAGAACACTGAAGCTTTCTTT. It encodes CASSERENTEAFF.